This T cell receptor beta chain was observed in a study of cytomegalovirus exposure and HLA in healthy donors. The ends lost 6 bases at V and 4 bases at J; junction bases unmatched: 9. Germline CDR1 and CDR2: SGHTA and FQGTGA. The CDR3 has 15 amino acids. Primers: 60 Vbeta forward and 13 Jbeta reverse. Sequencing was performed with immunoSEQ multiplex PCR; in TCRdb, only in-frame clones are kept and a portion is missing. Its table lists over 65,000 clones. About this clone itself: Its antigen is unidentified.

Broader study findings: Apparent HLA restriction characterized most CMV-associated TCR beta chains in a later analysis.

Material: PBMCs. The genes are TRBV7-3 and TRBJ2-3; 8 bases align to TRBD1. The receptor was derived from a man aged 30 to 45 in good health and CMV-seronegative. The CDR3 reads CASSSRQGMPDTQYF. The CDR3 DNA reads as TGTGCCAGCAGTTCTAGACAGGGGATGCCAGATACGCAGTATTTT.